The subject of this entry is one TCR beta chain. The antigen is undetermined. These data originate in a study of cytomegalovirus exposure and HLA in healthy donors. The study's findings and limits: According to reports, the classifier identified cytomegalovirus status with high specificity and sensitivity. The authors enumerated over 150 TCR beta chains as linked to cytomegalovirus. Specific recognition of CMV antigens was confirmed in vitro for three chains (all CMV-associated).

TCRdb's copy holds only in-frame clones and misses some; the assay was immunoSEQ multiplex PCR. The data show 43,000 or so clones, with about 90% seen just once and roughly 5.3% held by the top ten. Unmatched junction bases numbered 4, after V lost 5 bases and J lost 8 bases. Germline lookup yields CDR1 MDHEN and CDR2 SYDVKM. The length of the CDR3 is 12 residues. Donors came from a validation cohort of fewer than 150 subjects, distinct from the first 666-subject cohort. J is TRBJ1-2 and V is TRBV28; 8 bases fit TRBD1. This TCR derives from a man aged 18 to 29 in good health and CMV-seronegative. Specimen: PBMCs. DNA for the CDR3: TGTGCCAGCAGTGCAGGGGGCTTAGGCTACACCTTC. Translation: CASSAGGLGYTF.